The 20 T cell receptor beta chains given below trace back to one sample, sequenced in a study of human T cells and chemical hapten exposure. TCRdb re-called the RACE reads through MiXCR, storing one row per CDR3 protein. The sample has 80,000 to 100,000 distinct CDR3 sequences, less than 14% seen once. Time point: patch test 3, about 24 weeks after DPC sensitization. The treatment was: therapeutic diphenylcyclopropenone sensitization with weekly scalp DPC. Sequencing was performed on whole blood, taken in connection with sensitization to the hapten diphenylcyclopropenone (DPC). The receptor source for this set is a woman aged 50 to 60 with alopecia areata. Some clones in this sample may be carry-over from other donors' samples.

The CDR3 DNA reads as TGTGCCAGCAGCCCGAGTAGCGGGAGGCAGTTCTTC. Its translation is CASSPSSGRQFF. The chain links TRBV11-3 to TRBJ2-1; 9 nucleotides match TRBD2. From germline, CDR1 is SGHNT and CDR2 YENEEA. The CDR3 has 12 amino acids. Losses at the gene ends were 5 bases for V and 12 bases for J; bases not matched to a gene: 5.

This clonotype was counted ten times or more. The rearrangement joins TRBV11-2 to TRBJ1-5; no reliable D call. The germline gives CDR1 SGHAT, CDR2 FQNNGV. V was shortened by 2 bases and J by 5 bases, with 7 bases between the two germline ends. CDR3 size: 13 residues. The CDR3: CASSLIGHQPQHF. The CDR3 region has the DNA TGTGCCAGCAGCTTAATAGGGCATCAGCCCCAGCATTTT. Supplemented by reference TRBV11-2 and TRBJ1-5, the full variable domain reads EAGVAQSPRYKIIEKRQSVAFWCNPISGHATLYWYQQILGQGPKLLIQFQNNGVVDDSQLPKDRFSAERLKGVDSTLKIQPAKLEDSAVYLCASSLIGHQPQHFGDGTRLSIL.

This clonotype was detected a few times. The chain links TRBV9 to TRBJ2-1; 12 bases fit TRBD2. This CDR3 has 17 amino acids. The trim removed 0 bases at V and 5 bases at J, leaving 6 bases unmatched. Per the germline V gene, CDR1 is SGDLS and CDR2 is YYNGEE. As DNA, the CDR3 is TGTGCCAGCAGCGTAGACCCTCTAGCGGGAGGGAACAATGAGCAGTTCTTC. Translated: CASSVDPLAGGNNEQFF.

The genes are TRBV6-1 and TRBJ2-5; D is uncertain. CDR1 is MNHNS, CDR2 SASEGT, per germline. The CDR3 runs to 13 residues. Trimming shortened V by 8 bases and J by 1 base, and 11 bases separated the two germline ends. The CDR3 here is CASSRMVQETQYF. CDR3 sequence (DNA): TGTGCCAGCTCAAGAATGGTCCAAGAGACCCAGTACTTC.

This clonotype was observed a few times. J is TRBJ2-1 and V is TRBV5-1; D might be TRBD2 (5 bases). The CDR3 is made up of 15 amino acids. The germline V and J ends were trimmed by 0 bases and 8 bases, with 15 bases remaining between them. Germline V gene lookup returns CDR1 SGHRS and CDR2 YFSETQ. Written as DNA, the CDR3 is TGCGCCAGCAGCTTGGGGCTAGCCACGGTCGATGAGCAGTTCTTC. Amino acid sequence: CASSLGLATVDEQFF. The entire variable domain, with the rest obtained from reference TRBV5-1 and TRBJ2-1, is as follows: KAGVTQTPRYLIKTRGQQVTLSCSPISGHRSVSWYQQTPGQGLQFLFEYFSETQRNKGNFPGRFSGRQFSNSRSEMNVSTLELGDSALYLCASSLGLATVDEQFFGPGTRLTVL.

This clonotype was seen a handful of times. This CDR3 fails to terminate in the conserved phenylalanine or tryptophan, so it likely reflects a read error. J is TRBJ2-1 and V is TRBV29-1; D remains unclear. The CDR3 is 14 amino acids. Germline V gene data show CDR1 as SQVTM and CDR2 as ANQGSEA. Trimming took 3 bases from V and 0 from J, leaving 9 bases between them. The CDR3 loop is CSVDSVSSYNEQFS. CDR3 DNA sequence: TGCAGCGTTGATAGTGTCAGCTCCTACAATGAGCAGTTCTCC.

This clonotype appeared many times. Written as DNA, the CDR3 is TGTGCTAGTGGATCACATAATCAAGAGACCCAGTACTTC. As protein: CASGSHNQETQYF. The chain employs TRBV12-5 and TRBJ2-5; D ambiguous. The germline gives CDR1 LGHNT, CDR2 FRNRAP. V was cut by 6 bases and J by 2 bases, with 10 bases left in between. The CDR3 sequence is 13 residues long.

This clonotype has ten or more counts. The rearrangement links TRBV15 to TRBJ1-2; D might be TRBD1 (6 bases). The CDR3 runs to 15 residues. V was pared by 1 base and J by 7 bases, with 16 bases between. Germline values: CDR1 LNHNV, CDR2 YYDKDF (reference sequence). The CDR3 loop is CATSRGEQGRGGYTF. The CDR3 nucleotides are TGTGCCACCAGCAGAGGGGAGCAGGGGAGAGGTGGCTACACCTTC.

V and J are TRBV20-1 and TRBJ2-1; 10 bases match TRBD2. With V trimmed by 0 bases and J by 8 bases, 7 bases remained unmatched. The CDR3 loop spans 15 amino acids. The germline CDR1 and CDR2 sequences are DFQATT and SNEGSKA (reference sequence). CDR3 sequence (DNA): TGCAGTGCTAGAGACCTAGCGGGAGTAGGAGATGAGCAGTTCTTC. It is translated as CSARDLAGVGDEQFF.

The V and J genes are TRBV6-2 or TRBV6-3 and TRBJ1-2, with 7 bases matching TRBD1. The V gene's germline CDR1 is MNHEY and CDR2 SVGEGT. This CDR3 spans 16 amino acids. V lost 2 bases to trimming and J lost 4 bases; unmatched junction nucleotides: 10. In DNA, the CDR3 is TGTGCCAGCAGTTACCCGAATGCAGGGGGAGGCTATGGCTACACCTTC. This codes for CASSYPNAGGGYGYTF.

The rearrangement joins TRBV18 to TRBJ2-3; no reliable D call. V lost 6 bases and J lost 3, with 10 bases in between. Looked up from germline, CDR1 is KGHSH and CDR2 is LQKENI. The CDR3 extends over 13 amino acids. The CDR3 loop reads CASSLVRTDTQYF. The CDR3 DNA reads TGTGCCAGCTCCCTCGTCCGGACAGATACGCAGTATTTT.

This clonotype has just a few counts. The CDR3 here is CASSQRPVGKLSYEQYF. The DNA for the CDR3 is TGTGCCAGCAGCCAGCGACCCGTCGGGAAGCTCTCCTACGAGCAGTACTTC. The chain employs TRBV14 and TRBJ2-7; maybe TRBD2 (5 bases). The CDR3 loop spans 17 amino acids. The ends were cut back, 3 bases at V and 0 bases at J, with 18 bases in the middle. CDR1 is SGHDN, CDR2 FVKESK, per germline.

This clonotype was counted many times. The chain couples TRBV18 to TRBJ2-1; 8 bases map to TRBD1. Germline CDR1 is KGHSH and CDR2 is LQKENI. The CDR3 is made up of 14 amino acids. The junction had 4 bases not matched to a gene; V was cut back by 4 bases and J by 5 bases. In DNA form, the CDR3 reads TGTGCCAGCTCACGGGGACAGGAGGACAATGAGCAGTTCTTC. Protein product: CASSRGQEDNEQFF.

The genes are TRBV9 and TRBJ2-5; possibly TRBD1 or TRBD2 for D (5 bases each). The germline V and J ends were trimmed by 8 bases and 5 bases, with 10 bases remaining between them. The CDR3 length is 11 residues. Germline lookup yields CDR1 SGDLS and CDR2 YYNGEE. CDR3 loop: CASGRDETQYF. The DNA for the CDR3 is TGTGCCAGTGGCAGGGACGAGACCCAGTACTTC.

This clonotype was seen a handful of times. This chain uses TRBV4-1 with TRBJ2-7; TRBD2 matches at 8 bases. The CDR3 totals 15 residues. Germline CDR1 MGHRA, CDR2 YSYEKL. After removal of 3 bases from V and 3 bases from J, the junction contained 7 bases not matched to a gene. The CDR3 loop is CASSQTSADRYEQYF. In nucleotides, the CDR3 is TGCGCCAGCAGCCAGACTAGCGCGGACCGCTACGAGCAGTACTTC.

This clonotype was observed many times. This rearrangement joins TRBV11-2 to TRBJ2-1; 7 bases fit TRBD2. Germline CDR1 and CDR2: SGHAT and FQNNGV. The CDR3 has 18 residues. The V gene end was trimmed by 4 bases and the J gene end by 5 bases; junction bases not matched to a gene: 17. The DNA for the CDR3 is TGTGCCAGCAGCTCACGAAAGCAAGGCGGGAGCTACCACAATGAGCAGTTCTTC. Its translation is CASSSRKQGGSYHNEQFF.

This clonotype has more than one count but fewer than ten. The gene calls are TRBV6-5 and TRBJ1-3, with D possibly being TRBD1 (5 bases). The germline V gene encodes CDR1 MNHEY and CDR2 SVGAGI. CDR3 length: 15 amino acids. V lost 6 bases and J 0 bases, leaving 12 bases between the germline ends. The CDR3 spells CASSPRQSSGNTIYF. CDR3 bases: TGTGCCAGCAGCCCACGACAGAGCTCTGGAAACACCATATATTTT.

This clonotype was observed a handful of times. The chain joins TRBV6-2 or TRBV6-3 to TRBJ2-1; TRBD2 matches 8 bases. Germline CDR1 and CDR2: MNHEY and SVGEGT. V was clipped by 6 bases and J by 6 bases; unmatched bases: 16. There are 17 residues in the CDR3. CDR3 in DNA: TGTGCCAGCAGGGCCGGGCTTAGCGGGATATTCGGCAATGAGCAGTTCTTC. Encoded protein: CASRAGLSGIFGNEQFF.

This clonotype showed up many times. The chain employs TRBV28 and TRBJ1-2; possible D gene TRBD1, 5 bases. Germline V gene lookup returns CDR1 MDHEN and CDR2 SYDVKM. This CDR3 is built from 15 residues. Trimming shortened V by 5 bases and J by 2 bases, and 15 bases separated the two germline ends. CDR3 nucleotides: TGTGCCAGCAGTCCAGGAAGACAGATGAACTATGGCTACACCTTC. It codes for CASSPGRQMNYGYTF.

This clonotype was seen a few times. The chain's CDR3 is CASRLAGGSQEQYF. For the CDR3, the DNA is TGTGCAAGTCGCTTAGCCGGCGGGAGTCAGGAGCAGTACTTC. The gene calls are TRBV12-2 and TRBJ2-7; the DNA was not used to check the table's D call, TRBD2. TRBV12-2 is flagged as a pseudogene. The CDR3 extends over 14 amino acids.